These 5 T cell receptor beta chains were all obtained from the same sample, sequenced in a study of blood T cell repertoires in COVID-19. This table comes from immunoSEQ multiplex PCR, and its TCRdb copy is limited to in-frame clones, with some not included. The sample lists over 400,000 clones; 70% to 90% were seen once. Material: peripheral blood. The receptors come from a woman aged 45-59 years with COVID-19, enrolled during active disease.

The rearrangement links TRBV2 to TRBJ2-3, with 7 bases identical to TRBD2. CDR1 and CDR2 from the germline V gene are SNHLY and FYNNEI. J was trimmed by 0 bases and V by 1 base; bases with no gene match: 4. The CDR3 has 16 residues. CDR3 sequence reads: CASSEGAGSSTDTQYF. CDR3 nucleotide sequence: TGTGCCAGCAGTGAAGGAGCGGGGTCTAGCACAGATACGCAGTATTTT.

The chain recombines TRBV4-1 with TRBJ1-5; 7 nucleotides line up with TRBD1. After removal of 4 bases from V and 11 bases from J, the junction contained 17 bases not matched to a gene. The CDR3 spans 16 residues. Germline assignment: CDR1 MGHRA and CDR2 YSYEKL. CDR3 nucleotide sequence: TGCGCCAGCAGCCGATCAGGGGAGAGCAGGGGGGTGGCCCAGCATTTT. It specifies CASSRSGESRGVAQHF.

The chain has TRBV5-6 and TRBJ2-3, with 10 bases aligning to TRBD2. Germline-derived CDR1 and CDR2 are SGHDT and YYEEEE. J lost 1 base, V lost 4 bases, and 6 bases had no gene match. This CDR3 has 16 amino acids. The CDR3 loop is CASSTGTSEGTDTQYF. For the CDR3, the DNA is TGTGCCAGCAGCACCGGGACTAGCGAGGGCACAGATACGCAGTATTTT.

V is TRBV19 and J is TRBJ1-1; TRBD1 is a possible D gene (6 bases). This CDR3 comprises 15 residues. V was shortened by 7 bases and J by 3 bases, with 18 bases between the two germline ends. CDR1 and CDR2 from the germline V gene are LNHDA and SQIVND (reference sequence). This CDR3 is CASTPWGGGDTEAFF. The CDR3 nucleotides read TGTGCCAGTACCCCCTGGGGAGGGGGAGACACTGAAGCTTTCTTT.

The chain carries TRBV5-1 and TRBJ2-3, with 8 bases fitting TRBD1. The germline V gene has CDR1 SGHRS and CDR2 YFSETQ. The CDR3 contains 17 residues. V was clipped by 2 bases and J by 6 bases; unmatched bases: 14. The CDR3 bases are TGCGCCAGCAGCTTACGACCCGGACAGGGTATCGTGGATACGCAGTATTTT. Protein sequence: CASSLRPGQGIVDTQYF.